The text below deals with one T cell receptor beta chain. No antigen is known for it. Within one base of it there is no much larger clone, and no base qualities were kept. The CDR3 regions of human TCRbeta chains were subjected to immunosequencing. On the authors' methods: Repertoire TCRs were checked for matches against a reference library of SARS-CoV-2-specific TCRs that had been generated using the MIRA antigen-specificity platform. Breadth meant the fraction of unique TCRs that were SARS-CoV-2-associated, whereas depth meant the fraction of total T cells that were SARS-CoV-2-associated. Using the MIRA data, every spike-specific TCR was mapped to the spike region that the TCR reacted to and assigned to either a CD4 or a CD8 class. Log10-transformed breadth and depth values were compared by one-way ANOVA with Sidak's multiple comparisons tests. Here the immuneACCESS table is served through TCRdb, limited to in-frame sequences with V and J called. Missing clones are a known gap in these copies; in checked studies unresolved V genes cover under half, and the rest lacks a known reason. V, J and clone size are taken as reported in that table, and D and trimming were inferred from the DNA itself. Within this sample are 140,000 to 150,000 clones, with 93% of them counted one time only. Under 2% of the sample is in the top ten clones.

The germline V gene sets CDR1 to MDHEN and CDR2 to SYDVKM. The CDR3 contains 12 residues, cysteine and phenylalanine counted. Kept here is only the CDR3 DNA, which spans 36 bases and is read in frame from base 1. V sheds 5 bases and J sheds 3 bases, leaving 7 bases between their ends. This sample stems from a study of T cell responses to AZD1222 COVID-19 vaccine (dated by TCRdb to the early 2020s). About the full investigation: Because spike-specific TCR depth and breadth did not differ between the two schedules, AZD1222 recipients who got a second dose at roughly 4 weeks were pooled with those who got a second dose at roughly 12 weeks. A total of approximately 240 trial participants underwent TCR sequencing, of whom about 210 received two doses of AZD1222 and about 26 received two doses of the MenACWY control vaccine. Enrollment into the trials was organized by age into subgroups of 18-55, 56-69 and 70-plus years, and those subgroups contained roughly 140, 27 and 60 TCR-sequenced participants, respectively.

Study-wide findings and limitations: Most participants were white British and females outnumbered males, and the authors suggested that clonal diversity may have been underestimated. Epitopes outside the regions mutated in the B.1.351 and B.1.1.7 variants were reportedly recognized by nearly half of the unique spike-specific TCRs. In the small 56-69-year group, the increase in depth fell short of significance, most likely because of low power. Conclusions about previously exposed vaccinees are limited because only five or six AZD1222 recipients were SARS-CoV-2 seropositive at baseline. Spike-specific TCR breadth and depth rose significantly after two AZD1222 doses compared with day 0 and with MenACWY recipients. The whole spike protein was spanned by vaccine-associated CD4 TCRs, and dominant responses were seen in regions 160-218 and 743-854. Because no samples from the day 14 peak response were available, repertoires could be characterized only after the peak T cell response.

The sample's time point label, decoded: baseline before first vaccination. Vaccinee samples came from UK trials COV001 and COV002, including a single-blind randomized controlled phase 2/3 trial of AZD1222 (ChAdOx1 nCoV-19) in healthy adults. For TCRbeta chain sequencing, PBMC samples were collected from trial participants at day 0 and at day 28 after the second dose. Recombination linked TRBV28 to TRBJ1-1, and the D gene may be TRBD1, 5 bases matching. Sequencing used peripheral blood, obtained on day 0 of AZD1222 vaccination. The receptor's source is an adult in good health. CDR3 region: CASSGTYTEAFF. The DNA is as follows: TGTGCCAGCAGTGGGACGTACACTGAAGCTTTCTTT.